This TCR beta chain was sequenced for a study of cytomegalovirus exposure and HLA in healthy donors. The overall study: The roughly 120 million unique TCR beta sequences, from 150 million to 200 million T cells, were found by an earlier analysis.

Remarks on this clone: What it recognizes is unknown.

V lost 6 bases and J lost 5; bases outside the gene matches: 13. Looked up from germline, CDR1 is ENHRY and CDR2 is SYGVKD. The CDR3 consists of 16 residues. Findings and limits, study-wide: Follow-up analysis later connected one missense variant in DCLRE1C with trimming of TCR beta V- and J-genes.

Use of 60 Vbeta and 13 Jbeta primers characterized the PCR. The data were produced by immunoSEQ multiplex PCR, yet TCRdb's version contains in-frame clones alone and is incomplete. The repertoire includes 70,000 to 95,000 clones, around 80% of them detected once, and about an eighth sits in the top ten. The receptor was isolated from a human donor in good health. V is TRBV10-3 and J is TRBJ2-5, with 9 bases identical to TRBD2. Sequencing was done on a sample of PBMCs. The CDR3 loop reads CAISEVGGGAEETQYF. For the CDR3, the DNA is TGTGCCATCAGCGAGGTTGGCGGGGGGGCCGAGGAGACCCAGTACTTC.